This T cell receptor beta chain was sequenced for a study of shared T cell receptors in the human thymus (dated by TCRdb to 2020 to 2022). With regard to the full study: The study examined how self-reactive, shared T-cell receptor alpha chains are generated in the human thymus.

Library construction relied on the immunoSEQ multiplex PCR assay. Here the immuneACCESS table is served through TCRdb, limited to in-frame sequences with V and J called. Missing clones are a known gap in these copies; in checked studies unresolved V genes cover under half, and the rest lacks a known reason. The sample yields hundreds of thousands of clones; 75% to 80% were counted once. The ten largest make up about 0.013% of the sample. About this clone: Its antigen is unknown. No base quality information exists; no much larger clone differs at one position.

Sequences MGHRA (CDR1) and YSYEKL (CDR2) are obtained from the germline V gene. The CDR3 runs 18 residues from the cysteine to the phenylalanine. Only the CDR3 part of the read is kept: 54 bases, read in frame from the first base. Deletion took 0 bases off V and 2 bases off J, with a span of 19 bases between the germline ends. This sample was also put to use in a study of human thymus T cells. Per the second study: The donors were immunologically healthy infants in Finland who had open corrective cardiac surgery for congenital heart defects. Thymus tissue was obtained as surgical resects removed during corrective cardiac surgery. Usage of V and J gene segments appeared to be biased in both the thymic and the peripheral blood repertoires. Highly overlapping thymic TCR repertoires among unrelated individuals were reported in the related research. The study used under 10 infant thymus samples plus four related peripheral blood samples to characterize TCR alpha and beta repertoires. Donor ages ranging from roughly 6 to 250 days were recorded, and five to seven male and two female infants were included in the cohort. After being mechanically released from the tissue, thymocytes were kept at -70 degrees C in pellets of about 8.5-34 million cells. A QIAsymphony instrument was used to extract genomic DNA from frozen cell pellets. The immunoSEQ multiplex PCR assay was used to amplify the TCRB and TCRAD loci from a standardized quantity of quality-controlled genomic DNA. The V(D)J region was spanned by amplicons of a length sufficient to cover the CDR3 and to identify V and J genes. The amplicons were sequenced on an Illumina platform via the commercial immunoSEQ service. Primer bias and sequencing errors were corrected as previously described, and TCRAD and TCRB definitions were based on the IMGT database. Analysis of the repertoires was done with immunoSEQ Analyzer 3.0 and VDJTools and included basic statistics, V/J segment usage, diversity estimates, rarefaction and pairwise overlap. Diversity was estimated with Chao1, ChaoE, Efron-Thisted, Shannon and inverse Simpson indices, and also on datasets down-sampled to the smallest sample. Repertoire overlap was determined by strict matching of CDR3 nucleotide sequence, V gene and J gene, and Jaccard-based multidimensional scaling clustering was applied. On average, roughly 810,000 unique TCRB clonotypes were obtained from thymus samples, compared with about 84,000 from blood samples.

This sequence was found in a boy in the first two years of life with a congenital heart defect. Donor details come from another sample of the same person, matched by shared clones. The sample was thymocytes. The V and J genes are TRBV4-1 and TRBJ2-5; a weak D assignment points to TRBD2 (5 bases agree). The nucleotides read TGCGCCAGCAGCCAAGATGGGTCGTATAGCGAATTGCAAGAGACCCAGTACTTC. Its protein product is CASSQDGSYSELQETQYF.